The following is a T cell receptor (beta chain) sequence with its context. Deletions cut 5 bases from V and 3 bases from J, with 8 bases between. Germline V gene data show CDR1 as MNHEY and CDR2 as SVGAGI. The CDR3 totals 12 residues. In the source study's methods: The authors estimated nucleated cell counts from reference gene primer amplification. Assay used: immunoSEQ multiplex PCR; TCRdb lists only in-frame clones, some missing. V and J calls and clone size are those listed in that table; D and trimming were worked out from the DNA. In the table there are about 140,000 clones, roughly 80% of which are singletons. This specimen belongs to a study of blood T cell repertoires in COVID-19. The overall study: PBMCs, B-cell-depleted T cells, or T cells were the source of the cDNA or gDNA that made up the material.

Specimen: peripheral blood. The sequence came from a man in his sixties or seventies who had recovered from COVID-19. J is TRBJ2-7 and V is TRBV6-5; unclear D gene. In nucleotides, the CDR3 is TGTGCCAGCAGTCCCTCCGGCTACGAGCAGTACTTC. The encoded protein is CASSPSGYEQYF.